Shown below are 18 T cell receptor beta chains from a single sample sequenced in a study of blood T cell repertoires in COVID-19. Profiled with immunoSEQ multiplex PCR; TCRdb holds only in-frame clones, not every one. The table has fewer than 350,000 clones, approximately 85% seen once. Material: PBMCs or T cells enriched from blood (not recorded which). The receptors were sampled from a woman aged 25 to 39 who had recovered from COVID-19.

The chain uses TRBV19 and TRBJ2-1; a possible D gene is TRBD2 (6 bases). Germline assignment: CDR1 LNHDA and CDR2 SQIVND (reference sequence). The length of the CDR3 is 15 residues. V lost 5 bases to trimming and J lost 7 bases, with 18 bases between them. CDR3 in DNA: TGTGCCAGTAGTGACCCGGGACTCGTGATGAATGAGCAGTTCTTC. Amino acids: CASSDPGLVMNEQFF.

V is TRBV5-1 and J is TRBJ2-6, with 8 bases aligning to TRBD2. CDR1 and CDR2 (germline): SGHRS, YFSETQ. CDR3 length: 18 amino acids. J gave up 5 bases and V 4 bases, and 14 bases lay outside the gene matches. The CDR3, as DNA: TGCGCCAGCAGCCCCTCCGGGACTAGGGTCTTGTGGGCCAACGTCCTGACTTTC. It is translated as CASSPSGTRVLWANVLTF. The full variable domain, rest sourced from reference TRBV5-1 and TRBJ2-6, is KAGVTQTPRYLIKTRGQQVTLSCSPISGHRSVSWYQQTPGQGLQFLFEYFSETQRNKGNFPGRFSGRQFSNSRSEMNVSTLELGDSALYLCASSPSGTRVLWANVLTFGAGSRLTVL.

CDR3 DNA: TGCGCCAGCCATTTTGCAGGGGCCTACAATGAGCAGTTCTTC. As protein: CASHFAGAYNEQFF. The rearrangement joins TRBV5-1 to TRBJ2-1; TRBD1 might be the D (6 bases). This CDR3 has 14 residues. V gave up 7 bases and J gave up 2 bases, with 13 bases separating them. Looked up from germline, CDR1 is SGHRS and CDR2 is YFSETQ.

The gene calls are TRBV6-4 and TRBJ2-3; 8 bases agree with TRBD2. The V gene end was trimmed by 3 bases and the J gene end by 4 bases; junction bases not matched to a gene: 6. Germline-derived CDR1 and CDR2 are MRHNA and SNTAGT. The CDR3 has 15 residues. The CDR3 spells CASSELAGGADTQYF. CDR3 sequence (DNA): TGTGCCAGCAGTGAATTGGCGGGAGGCGCAGATACGCAGTATTTT.

In this sample, this clone turned up once. This chain uses TRBV7-6 with TRBJ2-1; 15 bases fit TRBD2. The germline V gene has CDR1 SGHVS and CDR2 FNYEAQ. V shed 5 bases and J 6 bases; nucleotides not matched to a gene: 2. The CDR3 is made up of 15 amino acids. The CDR3 DNA sequence: TGTGCCAGCAGCCGGACTAGCGGGGGGGTCAATGAGCAGTTCTTC. Protein product: CASSRTSGGVNEQFF.

The V call is TRBV6-2 or TRBV6-3, the J call TRBJ2-3; tentative D call: TRBD1 (5 bases). Per the germline V gene, CDR1 is MNHEY and CDR2 is SVGEGT. The V end was cut by 2 bases, the J end by 2 bases, with 17 bases between. The CDR3 is made up of 17 amino acids. CDR3: CASSYGAPLDYTDTQYF. CDR3 sequence (DNA): TGTGCCAGCAGTTACGGGGCCCCCCTGGATTACACAGATACGCAGTATTTT.

V is TRBV5-1 and J is TRBJ1-2; no reliable D call. Trimming stripped 0 bases from V and 8 bases from J, with 14 bases between. Germline CDR1 SGHRS, CDR2 YFSETQ. This CDR3 contains 14 residues. This chain's CDR3 is CASSLGELFGGYTF. CDR3 in DNA: TGCGCCAGCAGCTTGGGGGAGCTCTTTGGCGGCTACACCTTC.

This chain joins TRBV16 and TRBJ1-4, with D uncertain. V gave up 1 base and J gave up 1 base, with 10 bases separating them. The CDR3 spans 16 residues. Germline CDR1 KGHSY, CDR2 FQNENV. The CDR3 DNA follows: TGTGCCAGCAGCCAATTGGCTTTGCTAACTAATGAAAAACTGTTTTTT. Translating it yields CASSQLALLTNEKLFF.

J is TRBJ2-2 and V is TRBV4-1; D is unresolved. There are 14 residues in the CDR3. Trimming took 1 base from V and 5 from J, leaving 8 bases between them. The germline V gene has CDR1 MGHRA and CDR2 YSYEKL. The CDR3 DNA reads TGCGCCAGCAGCCAAGGCGACTGGACCGGGGAGCTGTTTTTT. Its translation: CASSQGDWTGELFF.

CDR3 bases: TGTGCCAGCAGTTTAGTGACCCCGACAGGGACAAATGAAAAACTGTTTTTT. Residues: CASSLVTPTGTNEKLFF. The chain employs TRBV27 and TRBJ1-4; 7 bases match TRBD1. CDR1 is MNHEY and CDR2 is SMNVEV in the germline V gene (reference sequence). The CDR3 extends over 17 amino acids. The ends lost 2 bases at V and 5 bases at J; junction bases unmatched: 11.

The chain uses TRBV15 and TRBJ1-1; tentative D call: TRBD1 (6 bases). Germline-derived CDR1 and CDR2 are LNHNV and YYDKDF (reference sequence). This CDR3 spans 16 amino acids. Between the trimmed V and J ends, which lost 0 bases and 1 base, there was a span of 12 bases. CDR3 sequence: CATSRDLGGTNTEAFF. The CDR3 nucleotides read TGTGCCACCAGCAGAGATTTAGGGGGTACGAACACTGAAGCTTTCTTT.

J is TRBJ2-7 and V is TRBV19, with a possible D match to TRBD2 (5 bases). The CDR3 is 13 amino acids. The germline CDR1 and CDR2 sequences are LNHDA and SQIVND (reference sequence). V was cut by 5 bases and J by 5 bases, with 13 bases left in between. As DNA, the CDR3 is TGTGCCAGTAGTCTAGGCGCGGGTAACGAGCAGTACTTC. Protein: CASSLGAGNEQYF.

This sequence joins TRBV7-9 and TRBJ1-6; D unresolved. The CDR3 is made up of 14 amino acids. Looked up from germline, CDR1 is SEHNR and CDR2 is FQNEAQ (reference sequence). The V gene lost 3 bases and the J gene lost 7 bases, with 10 bases spanning the gap. The CDR3: CASSFTAANSPLHF. In nucleotides, the CDR3 is TGTGCCAGCAGCTTTACCGCAGCGAATTCACCCCTCCACTTT.

Only one count was recorded for this clone. This chain joins TRBV4-3 and TRBJ2-1, with TRBD1 identical over 9 bases. Per the germline V gene, CDR1 is LGHNA and CDR2 is YSLEER. The V segment lost 4 bases and the J segment 8 bases; nucleotides outside the gene matches: 6. The CDR3 loop spans 14 amino acids. The CDR3 nucleotides read TGCGCCAGCAGCCCTGGGACAGGGAGTTATGAGCAGTTCTTC. It is translated as CASSPGTGSYEQFF.

The J gene is TRBJ1-3, the V gene TRBV29-1; D possibly corresponds to TRBD1 (5 bases). CDR3 length: 12 amino acids. Germline values: CDR1 SQVTM, CDR2 ANQGSEA. V was trimmed by 6 bases and J by 4 bases, leaving 10 bases between them. The DNA of the CDR3 is TGCAGCGTCCGGCGGGGCGGAAACACCATATATTTT. Protein product: CSVRRGGNTIYF.

A single count supports this clone. The chain employs TRBV6-5 and TRBJ2-7; TRBD2 aligns across 8 bases. The ends lost 8 bases at V and 3 bases at J; junction bases unmatched: 6. This CDR3 is 13 amino acids long. Germline lookup yields CDR1 MNHEY and CDR2 SVGAGI. The DNA for the CDR3 is TGTGCCAGCTCATCAGCGGGGGACTACGAGCAGTACTTC. This sequence encodes CASSSAGDYEQYF.

This clone was counted only a few times. The chain's CDR3 is CASKRQGEVYGYTF. The CDR3 DNA follows: TGTGCCAGTAAAAGACAGGGGGAGGTCTATGGCTACACCTTC. The chain employs TRBV19 and TRBJ1-2, with 9 bases identical to TRBD1. The V gene end was trimmed by 7 bases and the J gene end by 4 bases; junction bases not matched to a gene: 7. Germline V CDR1 and CDR2: LNHDA, SQIVND (reference sequence). The CDR3 is 14 residues long. Drawing the rest from reference TRBV19 and TRBJ1-2, the complete variable domain is DGGITQSPKYLFRKEGQNVTLSCEQNLNHDAMYWYRQDPGQGLRLIYYSQIVNDFQKGDIAEGYSVSREKKESFPLTVTSAQKNPTAFYLCASKRQGEVYGYTFGSGTRLTVV.

This clone has more than one count but fewer than ten. This chain links TRBV6-5 with TRBJ2-7, with D perhaps matching TRBD1 (5 bases). Germline CDR1 and CDR2: MNHEY and SVGAGI. This CDR3 is built from 12 residues. Deletions cut 8 bases from V and 0 bases from J, with 8 bases between. CDR3 in amino acids: CASRDSSYEQYF. DNA of the CDR3: TGTGCCAGCCGCGACAGCTCCTACGAGCAGTACTTC.